Presented here are 23 T cell receptor beta chains from one specimen sequenced in a study of blood T cells in healthy people across ages. The authors ran a second PCR of about 6 to 11 cycles using a sample-barcoded 5' primer and a J-beta primer mix. TCRdb used MiXCR to reprocess the 5' RACE reads, holding one entry per CDR3 protein. This table has about 1.4 million distinct CDR3 sequences, 59% appearing once. Sequenced input: blood. These TCRs come from a man between 18 and 29 years old in good health.

This clonotype was counted a few times. The V gene is TRBV4-2, the J gene TRBJ1-5; no clear D gene. The germline V and J ends were trimmed by 0 bases and 4 bases, with 16 bases remaining between them. The CDR3 contains 17 residues. The V gene's germline CDR1 is LGHNA and CDR2 YNFKEQ. CDR3 residues: CASSQDGSNGRNQPQHF. The DNA for the CDR3 is TGTGCCAGCAGCCAAGATGGTAGTAACGGGAGGAATCAGCCCCAGCATTTT.

The gene calls are TRBV7-2 and TRBJ2-7; 8 bases line up with TRBD1. The CDR3 totals 14 residues. V was clipped by 6 bases and J by 5 bases; unmatched bases: 9. CDR1 and CDR2 (germline): SGHTA, FQGNSA. The CDR3 region is CASRFGTGRDEQYF. DNA of the CDR3: TGTGCCAGCAGGTTTGGGACAGGACGGGACGAGCAGTACTTC.

The genes are TRBV27 and TRBJ2-1; 7 bases fit TRBD2. Germline V gene data show CDR1 as MNHEY and CDR2 as SMNVEV (reference sequence). Trimming removed 4 bases from V and 4 bases from J; junction bases left unmatched: 7. The CDR3 extends over 15 amino acids. CDR3 in amino acids: CASSSAGVGYNEQFF. The CDR3 DNA sequence: TGTGCCAGCAGTTCCGCGGGAGTCGGGTACAATGAGCAGTTCTTC.

The table lists this clonotype with a few counts. The chain uses TRBV12-3 or TRBV12-4 and TRBJ2-2; 8 positions agree with TRBD2. Trimming took 2 bases from V and 3 from J; bases not matched to a gene: 14. CDR3 size: 19 residues. The CDR3 region is CASSLSVYRAGGYTGELFF. CDR3 bases: TGTGCCAGCAGTTTATCCGTCTATCGGGCGGGGGGATACACCGGGGAGCTGTTTTTT.

The rearrangement links TRBV4-2 to TRBJ2-7; 10 bases match TRBD1. The CDR3 runs to 17 residues. Germline CDR1 reads LGHNA; CDR2 reads YNFKEQ. V dropped 1 base and J dropped 3; count of bases not matched to a gene: 9. The CDR3 sequence is CASSQGERQGAFYEQYF. The CDR3 nucleotides are TGTGCCAGCAGCCAAGGAGAGAGACAGGGGGCTTTCTACGAGCAGTACTTC.

The rearrangement uses TRBV3-1 and TRBJ2-4; tentatively, D is TRBD1 (5 bases). This CDR3 comprises 15 residues. V shed 1 base and J shed 7 bases, with 14 bases lying between them. CDR1 is LGHDT and CDR2 is YNNKEL in the germline V gene (reference sequence). The CDR3 loop reads CASSQVPDRRNIQYF. CDR3 DNA sequence: TGTGCCAGCAGCCAAGTCCCCGACAGACGGAACATTCAGTACTTC.

This clonotype has only a few counts. This rearrangement joins TRBV12-3 or TRBV12-4 to TRBJ2-4; a weak D match, TRBD2 (5 bases). The CDR3 is 12 amino acids. V was clipped by 6 bases and J by 13 bases, with 16 bases between them. Here the CDR3 reads CASSPTAGEQYF. As DNA, the CDR3 is TGTGCCAGCAGCCCCACCGCTGGGGAGCAGTACTTC.

This clonotype came up a few times. The chain employs TRBV3-1 and TRBJ2-1, with TRBD2 matching over 9 bases. Germline V gene data show CDR1 as LGHDT and CDR2 as YNNKEL (reference sequence). The CDR3 covers 16 residues. With V trimmed by 0 bases and J by 8 bases, 8 bases remained unmatched. The DNA for the CDR3 is TGTGCCAGCAGCCAAGATTACGGGACTAGCCTGGATGAGCAGTTCTTC. This encodes CASSQDYGTSLDEQFF.

The chain employs TRBV4-1 and TRBJ2-5, with TRBD1 matching over 7 bases. J gave up 3 bases and V 0 bases, and 7 bases lay outside the gene matches. Germline V gene data show CDR1 as MGHRA and CDR2 as YSYEKL. This CDR3 is 16 amino acids long. The CDR3 nucleotides read TGCGCCAGCAGCCAAGATGAAGGACAGGCAGAAGAGACCCAGTACTTC. Protein: CASSQDEGQAEETQYF.

This clonotype was detected a few times. The chain carries TRBV15 and TRBJ2-1; TRBD1 matches at 9 bases. Germline CDR1 is LNHNV and CDR2 is YYDKDF (reference sequence). Germline trimming cut 6 bases from V and 0 bases from J; bases unmatched to any gene: 6. CDR3 length: 16 residues. CDR3 in amino acids: CATSIQGASSYNEQFF. CDR3 sequence (DNA): TGTGCCACCAGTATACAGGGGGCCAGCTCCTACAATGAGCAGTTCTTC.

The genes are TRBV7-2 and TRBJ2-7; 9 bases agree with TRBD2. Germline CDR1 and CDR2: SGHTA and FQGNSA. V lost 0 bases and J lost 7; bases outside the gene matches: 10. This CDR3 contains 16 residues. CDR3 DNA: TGTGCCAGCAGCTTAGCGCTAGCGGGGAGGTACAATGAGCAGTACTTC. Residues: CASSLALAGRYNEQYF.

V usage is TRBV12-3 or TRBV12-4 and J usage is TRBJ2-7; D gene unclear. The CDR3 runs to 14 residues. Between the trimmed V and J ends, which lost 8 bases and 5 bases, there was a span of 19 bases. The CDR3 DNA reads TGTGCCAGCGGGTTGGCGGCTTCTCTCCACGAGCAGTACTTC. It specifies CASGLAASLHEQYF.

The chain carries TRBV10-3 and TRBJ1-1, with D maybe TRBD1 (6 bases). CDR1 is ENHRY, CDR2 SYGVKD, per germline. V dropped 0 bases and J dropped 0 bases, with 17 bases sitting between them. The CDR3 is 18 residues long. CDR3 loop: CAISESGGTSPMNTEAFF. The CDR3 region has the DNA TGTGCCATCAGTGAGTCGGGGGGGACAAGTCCAATGAACACTGAAGCTTTCTTT.

This clonotype was seen a few times. This chain connects TRBV5-1 to TRBJ1-2; 8 nucleotides match TRBD1. The CDR3 covers 13 residues. CDR1 and CDR2 from the germline V gene are SGHRS and YFSETQ. J lost 6 bases, V lost 4 bases, and 5 bases had no gene match. For the CDR3, the DNA is TGCGCCAGCAGCAAAGGACAGGGCGATGGCTACACCTTC. It yields the protein CASSKGQGDGYTF.

The rearrangement links TRBV11-2 to TRBJ2-4; 7 bases match TRBD2. The J call is uncertain, as TRBJ2-7 better fits the DNA end. Looked up from germline, CDR1 is SGHAT and CDR2 is FQNNGV. The CDR3 spans 12 residues. The CDR3 coding sequence is TGTGCCAGCAGTTATACTAGCGACGAGCAGTACTTC. Protein sequence: CASSYTSDEQYF.

V is TRBV7-9 and J is TRBJ1-2; tentative D call: TRBD1 (6 bases). The length of the CDR3 is 14 residues. The germline V and J ends were trimmed by 1 base and 4 bases, with 10 bases remaining between them. Germline-derived CDR1 and CDR2 are SEHNR and FQNEAQ (reference sequence). DNA of the CDR3: TGTGCCAGCAGCTTAGGACAGGCGGGCTATGGCTACACCTTC. This codes for CASSLGQAGYGYTF.

The chain couples TRBV6-6 to TRBJ1-4; D remains ambiguous. V was clipped by 8 bases and J by 8 bases, with 24 bases between them. The CDR3 is 16 amino acids. Germline V gene data show CDR1 as MNHNY and CDR2 as SVGAGI (reference sequence). The CDR3 here is CASESVRIRAGEKLFF. CDR3 DNA: TGTGCCAGCGAAAGTGTGAGGATCCGGGCGGGCGAAAAACTGTTTTTT.

There are a few counts of this clonotype. The chain joins TRBV4-2 to TRBJ2-1, with D possibly TRBD1 on 6 matching bases. Deletions cut 0 bases from V and 6 bases from J, with 9 bases between. Germline loops: CDR1 LGHNA, CDR2 YNFKEQ. The CDR3 consists of 14 residues. The CDR3 nucleotides read TGTGCCAGCAGCCAAGAAACAGGGTCCAATGAGCAGTTCTTC. Translated, it gives CASSQETGSNEQFF.

The rearrangement uses TRBV10-3 and TRBJ1-4; 9 nucleotides line up with TRBD1. Germline V gene data show CDR1 as ENHRY and CDR2 as SYGVKD. The CDR3 covers 13 residues. V shed 10 bases and J 8 bases; nucleotides not matched to a gene: 8. For the CDR3, the DNA is TGTGCCACCAGACAGGGGGAAGGAGAAAAACTGTTTTTT. Its protein is CATRQGEGEKLFF.

This clonotype was observed a handful of times. The rearrangement links TRBV27 to TRBJ2-3; TRBD1 agrees at 9 bases. With V trimmed by 0 bases and J by 4 bases, 5 bases remained unmatched. The CDR3 length is 16 residues. Germline V CDR1 and CDR2: MNHEY, SMNVEV (reference sequence). CDR3 nucleotides: TGTGCCAGCAGTTTATCGTGGACAGGGGCGGCAGATACGCAGTATTTT. Amino acids: CASSLSWTGAADTQYF.

This rearrangement joins TRBV20-1 to TRBJ2-7; 11 bases are a match to TRBD1. Germline V gene sequence: CDR1 DFQATT, CDR2 SNEGSKA (reference sequence). The CDR3 has 14 residues. With 6 bases clipped from V and 3 bases from J, the junction kept 7 bases outside the gene matches. The CDR3 here is CSAADGTGGYEQYF. The CDR3 DNA sequence: TGCAGTGCGGCAGATGGGACAGGGGGCTACGAGCAGTACTTC.

This clonotype was picked up many times. The rearrangement joins TRBV29-1 to TRBJ2-7; D is possibly TRBD2 (5 bases). Germline-derived CDR1 and CDR2 are SQVTM and ANQGSEA. This CDR3 has 12 amino acids. V was cut by 3 bases and J by 6 bases, with 12 bases left in between. CDR3 sequence reads: CSVDNRAGEQYF. The CDR3, as DNA: TGCAGCGTTGATAATAGGGCGGGCGAGCAGTACTTC.

The V call is TRBV6-1, the J call TRBJ2-7; D is possibly TRBD1 (6 bases). The length of the CDR3 is 15 residues. V was pared by 4 bases and J by 0 bases, with 13 bases between. CDR1 is MNHNS and CDR2 is SASEGT in the germline V gene. The CDR3 protein is CASSALDSHSYEQYF. The CDR3 region has the DNA TGTGCCAGCAGTGCCTTGGACAGCCACTCCTACGAGCAGTACTTC.